The 11 T cell receptor beta chains in this list originate from one sample, sequenced in a study of T-cell memory formation after mild COVID-19. One entry per CDR3 protein, called by TCRdb with MiXCR from the 5' RACE reads. The sample lists roughly 170,000 distinct CDR3 sequences; under 20% were seen once. Sequenced sample: PBMCs or a T cell subset sorted from them (not recorded which). The receptors come from a man younger than 30 who had mild COVID-19 (a few samples of this study predate the infection). Cell type and time point are not known.

This clonotype was observed many times. The chain is built from TRBV5-1 and TRBJ2-5; D call uncertain. This CDR3 is 12 amino acids long. The germline CDR1 and CDR2 sequences are SGHRS and YFSETQ. Trimming stripped 3 bases from V and 6 bases from J, with 9 bases between. The CDR3 spells CASSYSEQTQYF. CDR3 coding DNA: TGCGCCAGCAGCTACAGTGAACAGACCCAGTACTTC.

This clonotype has more than one count but fewer than ten. The chain recombines TRBV7-9 with TRBJ2-5, with TRBD1 identical over 9 bases. This CDR3 is built from 17 residues. Per the germline V gene, CDR1 is SEHNR and CDR2 is FQNEAQ (reference sequence). Unmatched junction bases numbered 15, after V lost 5 bases and J lost 5 bases. CDR3 region: CASSLHAGQGGRETQYF. CDR3 nucleotide sequence: TGTGCCAGCAGCCTCCACGCGGGACAGGGAGGTCGGGAGACCCAGTACTTC.

In this sample, this clonotype turned up a few times. The chain combines TRBV20-1 with TRBJ1-5, with D maybe TRBD1 (5 bases). V was pared by 6 bases and J by 0 bases, with 9 bases between. In germline, CDR1 is DFQATT, CDR2 SNEGSKA (reference sequence). This CDR3 has 13 residues. Here the CDR3 DNA reads TGCAGTGCCTCAGGGCATAGCAATCAGCCCCAGCATTTT. Its protein is CSASGHSNQPQHF.

V is TRBV12-3 or TRBV12-4 and J is TRBJ1-2; the match to TRBD1 covers 10 bases. The CDR3 loop spans 16 amino acids. V dropped 8 bases and J dropped 4; count of bases not matched to a gene: 13. In DNA form, the CDR3 reads TGTGCCAGCGGGGGACAGGGGCCCTCTTATGGCTATGGCTACACCTTC. Residues: CASGGQGPSYGYGYTF.

The chain recombines TRBV7-2 with TRBJ1-1, with D unclear. CDR1 is SGHTA and CDR2 is FQGNSA in the germline V gene. The CDR3 spans 14 residues. Trimming removed 2 bases from V and 1 base from J, with 8 bases in between. The CDR3 spells CASSLTYKNTEAFF. CDR3 nucleotides: TGTGCCAGCAGCTTAACCTACAAGAACACTGAAGCTTTCTTT.

This clonotype was recorded many times. The chain carries TRBV7-9 and TRBJ1-3, with D possibly being TRBD1 (6 bases). The ends were cut back, 3 bases at V and 4 bases at J, with 10 bases in the middle. CDR1 is SEHNR, CDR2 FQNEAQ, per germline (reference sequence). The CDR3 totals 14 residues. The CDR3 bases are TGTGCCAGCAGCTTCACCGGGACAGGAAACACCATATATTTT. Translation: CASSFTGTGNTIYF.

This clonotype was observed a handful of times. The V and J genes are TRBV3-1 and TRBJ1-2, with D perhaps TRBD1 (5 bases). The CDR3 is 16 residues long. From germline, CDR1 is LGHDT and CDR2 YNNKEL (reference sequence). V lost 4 bases, J lost 2 bases, and 17 bases lay in between. In DNA form, the CDR3 reads TGTGCCAGCAGCCCCCTGGGGGGGGGTTCGAACTATGGCTACACCTTC. This gives the protein CASSPLGGGSNYGYTF.

The chain has TRBV12-3 or TRBV12-4 and TRBJ1-6; D gene uncertain. The CDR3 loop spans 15 amino acids. V dropped 3 bases and J dropped 5 bases, with 11 bases sitting between them. CDR3 sequence: CASSFYSRDNSPLHF. Here the CDR3 DNA reads TGTGCCAGCAGTTTCTACTCTCGGGATAATTCACCCCTCCACTTT.

Only a few counts were recorded for this clonotype. The chain combines TRBV18 with TRBJ1-5; D not resolved. Trimming took 5 bases from V and 3 from J, leaving 8 bases between them. The germline V gene encodes CDR1 KGHSH and CDR2 LQKENI. The CDR3 runs to 13 residues. As DNA, the CDR3 is TGTGCCAGCTCATTGGAAGACAATCAGCCCCAGCATTTT. Residues: CASSLEDNQPQHF.

This chain joins TRBV19 and TRBJ2-5; 8 nucleotides agree with TRBD1. Germline CDR1 is LNHDA and CDR2 is SQIVND (reference sequence). The CDR3 contains 14 residues. V lost 6 bases to trimming and J lost 5 bases; unmatched junction nucleotides: 8. The CDR3 DNA is TGTGCCAGTAGCCCGGGACAGGCCCCGGAGACCCAGTACTTC. This encodes CASSPGQAPETQYF.

About this clonotype itself: Sequence at one end of the junction differs from germline and may be a read error. The chain couples TRBV7-9 to TRBJ2-4; weak D call: TRBD1 (7 bases). The CDR3 covers 12 residues. Germline V gene data show CDR1 as SEHNR and CDR2 as FQNEAQ (reference sequence). The CDR3 loop is CASSLVAGQLHF. The DNA of the CDR3 is TGTGCCAGCAGCTTAGTTGCGGGACAGCTCCACTTC.